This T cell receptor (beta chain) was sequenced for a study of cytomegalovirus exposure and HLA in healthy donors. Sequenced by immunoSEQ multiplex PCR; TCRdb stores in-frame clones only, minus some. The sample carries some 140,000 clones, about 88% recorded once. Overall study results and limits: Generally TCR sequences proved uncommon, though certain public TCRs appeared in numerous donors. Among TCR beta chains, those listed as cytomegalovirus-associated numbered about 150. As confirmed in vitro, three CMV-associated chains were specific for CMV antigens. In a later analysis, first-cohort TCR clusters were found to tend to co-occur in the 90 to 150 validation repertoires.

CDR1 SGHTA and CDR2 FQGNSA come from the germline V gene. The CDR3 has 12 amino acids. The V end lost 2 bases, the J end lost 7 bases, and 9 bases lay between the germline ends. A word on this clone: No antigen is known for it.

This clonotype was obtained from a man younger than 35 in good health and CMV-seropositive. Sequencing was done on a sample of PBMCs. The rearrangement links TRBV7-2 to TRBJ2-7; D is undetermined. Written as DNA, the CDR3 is TGTGCCAGCAGCTTAATACTTAAGGAGCAGTACTTC. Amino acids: CASSLILKEQYF.